This entry describes one TCR beta chain. Antigen unknown. Some clones are missing from TCRdb's copy, which holds only in-frame ones; the method was immunoSEQ multiplex PCR. The sample consists of some 120,000 clones, 88% of them appearing once. These data belong to a study of T cell responses to AZD1222 COVID-19 vaccine. Whole-study findings and limits: Possibly, clonal diversity was underestimated; donors were largely white British and included more females.

Sequencing used peripheral blood, obtained on day 0 of AZD1222 vaccination. The origin of this receptor is an adult in good health.

The DNA of the CDR3 is TGCGCCAGCAGCGGCGCCCTGGCGGGAGTTACCGGGACTAGCGGCTACGAGCAGTACTTC. Translation: CASSGALAGVTGTSGYEQYF. The chain is built from TRBV5-1 and TRBJ2-7; 11 bases line up with TRBD2. The CDR3 runs 20 residues. Germline CDR1 is SGHRS and CDR2 is YFSETQ. The V gene end was trimmed by 4 bases and the J gene end by 3 bases; junction bases not matched to a gene: 21.